Following are 7 T cell receptor beta chains from one sample sequenced in a study of vaccination and CD4 T cells after COVID-19. These receptors are not linked to any known antigen. Once obtained from cultured CD4+ T cells, the DNA was sequenced using the Oncomine TCR Beta short-read assay. TCRdb redid the calling of the PCR reads with MiXCR, one entry per CDR3 protein. The table has some 10,000 distinct CDR3 sequences, approximately 71% seen once. Treatment: roughly 11-day PBMC culture with coronavirus spike peptide pools or control peptides (ViraFEST assay). The sample consisted of CD4+ T cells from blood, cultured in vitro. The receptors here all came from a human donor who had recovered from COVID-19.

The chain recombines TRBV6-2 or TRBV6-3 with TRBJ2-5, with TRBD1 identical over 10 bases. J was trimmed by 6 bases and V by 4 bases; bases with no gene match: 5. The CDR3 has 14 amino acids. Germline V gene data show CDR1 as MNHEY and CDR2 as SVGEGT. This CDR3 is CASSWDRGRKTQYF. Written as DNA, the CDR3 is TGTGCCAGCAGTTGGGACAGGGGAAGGAAGACCCAGTACTTC.

V and J are TRBV25-1 and TRBJ2-7; a weak D match, TRBD2 (7 bases). Germline CDR1 and CDR2: MGHDK and SYGVNS. V was cut by 4 bases and J by 11 bases, with 21 bases left in between. This CDR3 has 14 amino acids. The CDR3 spells CASSGQIPGGTKYF. DNA for the CDR3: TGTGCCAGCAGTGGACAAATCCCGGGGGGCACGAAGTACTTC.

This chain joins TRBV5-8 and TRBJ1-5; 9 nucleotides match TRBD1. Per the germline V gene, CDR1 is SGHTS and CDR2 is YDEGEE. With 2 bases clipped from V and 6 bases from J, the junction kept 9 bases outside the gene matches. The CDR3 is 16 residues long. The CDR3 DNA follows: TGTGCCAGCAGCTTTTATGGGGGACAGGGCCGTCAGCCCCAGCATTTT. This translates into CASSFYGGQGRQPQHF.

In the case of this clonotype: A clone one base away is much larger, so this may be a read error. V and J are TRBV19 and TRBJ1-1; D gene ambiguous. V dropped 7 bases and J dropped 4 bases, with 13 bases sitting between them. The CDR3 has 13 residues. Germline V CDR1 and CDR2: LNHDA, SQIVND (reference sequence). The CDR3 nucleotides are TGTGCCAGTAAAGGACTTTCGAGCACTGAAGCTTTCTTT. This sequence encodes CASKGLSSTEAFF.

This clonotype was seen a single time. This rearrangement joins TRBV2 to TRBJ1-5; 9 nucleotides line up with TRBD1. The CDR3 has 16 residues. Germline V gene lookup returns CDR1 SNHLY and CDR2 FYNNEI. V trimming: 6 bases; J trimming: 7 bases; junction bases outside the gene matches: 13. The CDR3 protein is CASSGGQGLRGQPQHF. CDR3 in DNA: TGTGCCAGCAGCGGGGGACAGGGCCTCAGAGGGCAGCCCCAGCATTTT.

This clonotype has a handful of counts. The chain employs TRBV2 and TRBJ1-5; 7 nucleotides match TRBD1. The CDR3 runs 14 residues. Germline V lookup: CDR1 SNHLY, CDR2 FYNNEI. Trimming at V came to 5 bases and at J to 4 bases, leaving 5 bases not matched to a gene. The CDR3 DNA is TGTGCCAGCAGTCAGGGGGGGGCGAATCAGCCCCAGCATTTT. Residues: CASSQGGANQPQHF.

The gene calls are TRBV21-1 and TRBJ1-5; the table's TRBD1 call for D was not verified on the DNA. TRBV21-1 is shown as a pseudogene. The CDR3 is 14 residues long. This CDR3 is CASSKFEGGQPQHF. In DNA, the CDR3 is TGTGCCAGCAGCAAATTCGAGGGGGGTCAGCCCCAGCATTTT.